A single sample is the source of the 20 T cell receptor beta chains below, sequenced in a study of blood T cells in healthy people across ages. PCR was performed a second time for about 7 to 12 cycles using a sample-barcoded 5' primer and a J-beta primer mix. MiXCR, applied by TCRdb to the 5' RACE reads, yields one record per CDR3 protein. Of approximately 800,000 distinct CDR3 sequences listed, under 40% are singletons. Sequences were obtained from blood. The receptors derive from a man in his late teens or twenties in good health.

In its sample, this clonotype was seen a few times. The chain joins TRBV7-2 to TRBJ1-1; D is perhaps TRBD1 (6 bases). The CDR3 covers 15 residues. Between the trimmed V and J ends, which lost 2 bases and 4 bases, there was a span of 14 bases. CDR1 is SGHTA, CDR2 FQGNSA, per germline. CDR3 loop: CASSLYGGSGTEAFF. The CDR3 DNA follows: TGTGCCAGCAGCTTATACGGGGGCTCGGGCACTGAAGCTTTCTTT.

This clonotype appeared a few times. This chain uses TRBV20-1 with TRBJ1-1; TRBD1 matches 8 bases. Unmatched junction bases numbered 11, after V lost 5 bases and J lost 0 bases. The CDR3 covers 16 residues. CDR1 DFQATT and CDR2 SNEGSKA come from the germline V gene (reference sequence). The DNA of the CDR3 is TGCAGTGCTTCCAGCATCAGGACAGGGATGAACACTGAAGCTTTCTTT. This sequence encodes CSASSIRTGMNTEAFF.

The V gene is TRBV19, the J gene TRBJ2-1; tentative D call: TRBD2 (6 bases). The J call is doubtful: the DNA matches TRBJ2-7 better. This CDR3 has 17 amino acids. Germline V CDR1 and CDR2: LNHDA, SQIVND (reference sequence). CDR3 region: CASSIGPEGYYYNEQYF. In DNA form, the CDR3 reads TGTGCCAGTAGTATTGGGCCGGAGGGGTACTACTACAATGAGCAGTACTTC.

The V call is TRBV4-2, the J call TRBJ2-5; D uncertain. CDR3 length equals 15 residues. V lost 0 bases, J lost 1 base, and 9 bases lay in between. Germline CDR1 LGHNA, CDR2 YNFKEQ. CDR3 sequence (DNA): TGTGCCAGCAGCCAAGAAGGTCAAACCCAAGAGACCCAGTACTTC. As protein: CASSQEGQTQETQYF.

This sequence joins TRBV2 and TRBJ2-3, with D uncertain. CDR1 is SNHLY and CDR2 is FYNNEI in the germline V gene. This CDR3 has 12 amino acids. V was cut by 8 bases and J by 5 bases, with 11 bases left in between. Written as DNA, the CDR3 is TGTGCCAGCCGCTCCCTAGGAGATACGCAGTATTTT. It is translated as CASRSLGDTQYF.

The chain is built from TRBV27 and TRBJ2-7, with TRBD2 matching over 7 bases. CDR1 is MNHEY and CDR2 is SMNVEV in the germline V gene (reference sequence). The V segment lost 2 bases and the J segment 4 bases; nucleotides outside the gene matches: 5. The CDR3 is made up of 14 amino acids. The CDR3 nucleotides read TGTGCCAGCAGTTTACTCAGGGAGGGGTACGAGCAGTACTTC. It translates to CASSLLREGYEQYF.

This clonotype has more than one count but fewer than ten. The rearrangement uses TRBV20-1 and TRBJ2-1; no clear D. Trimming pared 6 bases from V and 0 bases from J, leaving 15 bases between. The length of the CDR3 is 15 residues. The germline CDR1 and CDR2 sequences are DFQATT and SNEGSKA (reference sequence). The CDR3 DNA follows: TGCAGTGCACAGACCCCCGCGAGCTCCTACAATGAGCAGTTCTTC. Its protein is CSAQTPASSYNEQFF.

A note on this clonotype: A read error may account for a junction end that differs from germline. V gene TRBV11-2 combines with J gene TRBJ1-3; D ambiguous. The CDR3 is made up of 13 amino acids. CDR1 and CDR2 (germline): SGHAT, FQNNGV. For the CDR3, the DNA is TGTGCCAACAGCTTAGATAGAGGAAACACCATATATTTT. This codes for CANSLDRGNTIYF.

This chain connects TRBV21-1 to TRBJ1-2; TRBD1, the table's D call, lacks a check against the DNA. TRBV21-1 is assigned pseudogene status. This CDR3 has 13 residues. The CDR3 DNA follows: TGTGCCAGCAGCAAACAGGGGTACTATGGCTACACCTTC. The encoded protein is CASSKQGYYGYTF.

As concerns this clonotype: A much more abundant neighbour one base away suggests this may be a read error. The V call is TRBV27, the J call TRBJ2-1; TRBD2 might be the D (5 bases). The end of the DNA is better explained by TRBJ2-7, so the J call may be wrong. The germline CDR1 and CDR2 sequences are MNHEY and SMNVEV (reference sequence). CDR3 length: 14 residues. The CDR3 reads CASSLGLALNEQYF. The CDR3 DNA reads TGTGCCAGCAGTTTAGGGCTAGCTTTGAATGAGCAGTACTTC.

J is TRBJ2-3 and V is TRBV15; D may match TRBD1 or TRBD2 (5 bases each). The CDR3 covers 15 residues. Germline V gene sequence: CDR1 LNHNV, CDR2 YYDKDF (reference sequence). V dropped 4 bases and J dropped 5 bases, with 16 bases sitting between them. CDR3 bases: TGTGCCACCAGCATGGGGGTGGTGAAGGGAGATACGCAGTATTTT. Translating gives CATSMGVVKGDTQYF.

This clonotype has at least ten counts. The chain uses TRBV20-1 and TRBJ2-5; no clear D. The CDR3 has 13 residues. Looked up from germline, CDR1 is DFQATT and CDR2 is SNEGSKA (reference sequence). V lost 0 bases and J 1 base, leaving 6 bases between the germline ends. The CDR3 region has the DNA TGCAGTGCTAGAGATCCCGCCCAAGAGACCCAGTACTTC. Translation gives CSARDPAQETQYF.

This clonotype is a singleton in its sample. The V and J genes are TRBV5-6 and TRBJ2-5; TRBD1 agrees at 8 bases. Trimming cost V 3 bases and J 14 bases; bases outside gene matches: 21. The CDR3 sequence is 16 residues long. Germline lookup yields CDR1 SGHDT and CDR2 YYEEEE. Here the CDR3 DNA reads TGTGCCAGCAGCTGGGGACCGACAGGGGATTCCCCTACTTTATACTTC. It specifies CASSWGPTGDSPTLYF.

On this clonotype itself: A much larger clone sits a single nucleotide away, making a read error possible. V usage is TRBV29-1 and J usage is TRBJ2-5, with 7 bases matching TRBD2. Losses at the gene ends were 7 bases for V and 5 bases for J; bases not matched to a gene: 7. The CDR3 covers 12 residues. The V gene's germline CDR1 is SQVTM and CDR2 ANQGSEA. In DNA, the CDR3 is TGCAGCGCTGACGGGGGAGGGGAGACCCAGTACTTC. Amino acid sequence: CSADGGGETQYF.

The chain recombines TRBV4-3 with TRBJ2-5, with 12 nucleotides matching TRBD2. Unmatched junction bases numbered 10, after V lost 2 bases and J lost 3 bases. The CDR3 sequence is 18 residues long. Germline V lookup: CDR1 LGHNA, CDR2 YSLEER. The DNA of the CDR3 is TGCGCCAGCAGCCAAATGCTAGCGGGGGGGCCGAAAAAAGAGACCCAGTACTTC. Its protein product is CASSQMLAGGPKKETQYF.

This clonotype was counted a few times. The V and J genes are TRBV18 and TRBJ2-5; D not resolved. V was shortened by 2 bases and J by 11 bases, with 18 bases between the two germline ends. The germline CDR1 and CDR2 sequences are KGHSH and LQKENI. The CDR3 has 14 amino acids. The chain's CDR3 is CASSPMTDRDEQYF. CDR3 DNA: TGTGCCAGCTCACCAATGACCGATCGCGATGAGCAGTACTTC.

As for this clonotype: The CDR3 end shows no conserved phenylalanine or tryptophan, and so a read error is likely. The chain employs TRBV10-3 and TRBJ2-7; D might be TRBD2 (5 bases). This CDR3 contains 15 residues. The germline CDR1 and CDR2 sequences are ENHRY and SYGVKD. V was pared by 0 bases and J by 1 base, with 10 bases between. The CDR3 is CAISESTGLSYEQYL. Here the CDR3 DNA reads TGTGCCATCAGTGAGTCGACGGGGTTATCCTACGAGCAGTACTTG.

A few counts support this clonotype. This chain uses TRBV12-3 or TRBV12-4 with TRBJ2-7, with D hard to call. V gave up 3 bases and J gave up 9 bases, with 18 bases separating them. The CDR3 is 14 amino acids. CDR3 protein: CASSLSRAGRLQYF. The CDR3 DNA reads as TGTGCCAGCAGTTTGAGCCGGGCAGGTAGACTGCAGTACTTC.

In its sample, this clonotype was seen many times. This rearrangement joins TRBV4-1 to TRBJ2-5; tentatively, D is TRBD2 (5 bases). This CDR3 contains 17 residues. The V gene lost 0 bases and the J gene lost 5 bases, with 19 bases spanning the gap. Germline CDR1 is MGHRA and CDR2 is YSYEKL. Here the CDR3 DNA reads TGCGCCAGCAGCCAAGATCGCGGCAGTTACTCGGGGGAGACCCAGTACTTC. Encoded protein: CASSQDRGSYSGETQYF.

This clonotype was recorded at least ten times. The chain couples TRBV7-9 to TRBJ2-1; D not certain. The length of the CDR3 is 16 residues. Germline CDR1 reads SEHNR; CDR2 reads FQNEAQ (reference sequence). The V end lost 3 bases, the J end lost 2 bases, and 14 bases lay between the germline ends. The CDR3 is CASSLGISVPYNEQFF. CDR3 DNA: TGTGCCAGCAGCTTGGGCATTTCCGTTCCCTACAATGAGCAGTTCTTC. Complete variable domain (other parts from reference TRBV7-9 and TRBJ2-1): DTGVSQNPRHKITKRGQNVTFRCDPISEHNRLYWYRQTLGQGPEFLTYFQNEAQLEKSRLLSDRFSAERPKGSFSTLEIQRTEQGDSAMYLCASSLGISVPYNEQFFGPGTRLTVL.